The rows below give T cell receptor beta chains drawn from one sample of a study of T-cell memory formation after mild COVID-19. MiXCR was run by TCRdb on the 5' RACE reads, yielding one entry per CDR3 protein. The table lists tens of thousands of distinct CDR3 sequences, about 13% of them singletons, with roughly a quarter in the top ten. Sample: PBMCs or a T cell subset sorted from them (not recorded which). The source of these receptors is an adult woman who had mild COVID-19 (a few samples of this study predate the infection). Cell type and time point are not known. CDR3s include the opening cysteine and the closing phenylalanine or tryptophan. D genes are given only for firm matches. A clone size is listed for some rows: how often the clone was seen (once, few, many), or a class if it is expanded.

NA	NA	TRBV12-3/TRBV12-4	TRBJ1-5	TGTGCCAGCAGTTTGGTGCAGGGTCGCAATCAGCCCCAGCATTTT	CASSLVQGRNQPQHF
NA	TRBD1	TRBV6-1	TRBJ2-1	TGTGCCAGCAGTGGGGACAGGGAGGTCAATGAGCAGTTCTTC	CASSGDREVNEQFF
few	NA	TRBV4-3	TRBJ2-7	TGCGCCAGCAGCCAAGGGTCTACAGGGAGGCACCACGAGCAGTACTTC	CASSQGSTGRHHEQYF
NA	TRBD1	TRBV6-2/TRBV6-3	TRBJ2-7	TGTGCCAGCAGTTACTCCGGACAGGGCTACGAGCAGTACTTC	CASSYSGQGYEQYF
few	NA	TRBV7-2	TRBJ2-7	TGTGCCAGCAGCCCGGGACGGTCAGAGAGGCAGTACTTC	CASSPGRSERQYF
few	NA	TRBV18	TRBJ2-7	TGTGCCAGTCGCTTTGAAGGCGAGCAGTACTTC	CASRFEGEQYF
few	NA	TRBV14	TRBJ2-1	TGTGCCAGCAGCCCCCGGGCCAATGAGCAGTTCTTC	CASSPRANEQFF
few	TRBD2	TRBV12-3/TRBV12-4	TRBJ2-3	TGTGCCAGCAGTTTTCGGGTAGCGGGGTCTAAAGATACGCAGTATTTT	CASSFRVAGSKDTQYF
NA	TRBD2	TRBV7-2	TRBJ2-1	TGTGCCAGCAGCTCTAGCGGGAGGGGTGAGCAGTTCTTC	CASSSSGRGEQFF
few	TRBD1	TRBV12-5	TRBJ2-7	TGTGCTAGTGGGTCCTGGACAGGGGGCTCCTACGAGCAGTACTTC	CASGSWTGGSYEQYF
NA	NA	TRBV6-6	TRBJ1-2	TGTGCCAGCAGTTACGAACAGGATCACCAGGGCTACACCTTC	CASSYEQDHQGYTF
many	TRBD1	TRBV7-9	TRBJ2-5	TGTGCCAGCAGCCCGGACAGGGGGCGCGCTGGGGAGACCCAGTACTTC	CASSPDRGRAGETQYF
NA	TRBD2	TRBV30	TRBJ2-1	TGTGCCTGGTGGGACGGGAGGGTCGATGAGCAGTTCTTC	CAWWDGRVDEQFF
NA	TRBD2	TRBV20-1	TRBJ2-1	TGCAGTGCTGGACTAGCTTCCTACAATGAGCAGTTCTTC	CSAGLASYNEQFF
many	TRBD2	TRBV6-2/TRBV6-3	TRBJ2-3	TGTGCCAGCAGACACACTAGCGGATCAGATACGCAGTATTTT	CASRHTSGSDTQYF
NA	NA	TRBV5-6	TRBJ1-1	TGTGCCAGCAGCTTGAGGCAGGGGAAGGATGAAGCTTTCTTT	CASSLRQGKDEAFF
NA	NA	TRBV19	TRBJ2-7	TGTGCCAGTAGTATTGCAGCCTACTACGAGCAGTACTTC	CASSIAAYYEQYF
few	TRBD2	TRBV5-1	TRBJ2-3	TGCGCCAGCAGCTCTCGGCTAGCGGGAGGATCAGATACGCAGTATTTT	CASSSRLAGGSDTQYF
few	TRBD2	TRBV20-1	TRBJ2-3	TGCAGTGCTAGGGCTAGCGGGAGAAGAGTCACAGATACGCAGTATTTT	CSARASGRRVTDTQYF
few	TRBD1	TRBV5-1	TRBJ2-1	TGCGCCAGCAGCTTGATACAGGGGGCAGTAGATGAGCAGTTCTTC	CASSLIQGAVDEQFF
NA	TRBD2	TRBV29-1	TRBJ2-3	TGCAGCGCCACCGAACTAGCGGGAATGTCAGATACGCAGTATTTT	CSATELAGMSDTQYF
many	TRBD1	TRBV7-6	TRBJ1-1	TGTGCCAGCAGCTTATTTACAGGGGAGAACACTGAAGCTTTCTTT	CASSLFTGENTEAFF
NA	TRBD1	TRBV7-9	TRBJ1-6	TGTGCCAGCAGCTGGACAGGGGGCGATTCACCCCTCCACTTT	CASSWTGGDSPLHF
few	NA	TRBV7-9	TRBJ1-2	TGTGCCAGCAGCTTAGAATATGGTCAGGACTATGGCTACACCTTC	CASSLEYGQDYGYTF
NA	TRBD1	TRBV12-3/TRBV12-4	TRBJ2-5	TGTGCCAGCACCTTGGGGCAGGGGGTCCAAGAGACCCAGTACTTC	CASTLGQGVQETQYF
NA	NA	TRBV6-5	TRBJ2-3	TGTGCCAGCAGTTACAGCCCCCGGGGTGAGCAGTATTTT	CASSYSPRGEQYF
few	TRBD2	TRBV7-3	TRBJ2-1	TGTGCCAGCAGCTGGGAGGGACTCTACAATGAGCAGTTCTTC	CASSWEGLYNEQFF
few	NA	TRBV11-2	TRBJ2-1	TGTGCCAGCAGTCGGGGGACCCCATATGAGCAGTTCTTC	CASSRGTPYEQFF
NA	NA	TRBV18	TRBJ2-1	TGTGCCAGCTCGCATTCAGGGTTGGAATACAATGAGCAGTTCTTC	CASSHSGLEYNEQFF
many	TRBD1	TRBV6-2/TRBV6-3	TRBJ1-3	TGTGCCAGCAGCAACAGGGGACACGTCTCTGGAAACACCATATATTTT	CASSNRGHVSGNTIYF
NA	NA	TRBV7-9	TRBJ1-4	TGTGCCAGCAGTTTTTTCCATTCTGCAACTAATGAAAAACTGTTTTTT	CASSFFHSATNEKLFF
NA	NA	TRBV7-6	TRBJ2-1	TGTGCCAGCAGCACCGGACCGGCCCAAGTGCGGTTCTTC	CASSTGPAQVRFF
few	NA	TRBV7-8	TRBJ2-5	TGTGCCAGCAGCTTGACGGGGCTTAGAGGTGGAGAGACCCAGTACTTC	CASSLTGLRGGETQYF
few	NA	TRBV29-1	TRBJ1-1	TGCAGCGTGCCCAGGGACACTGAAGCTTTCTTT	CSVPRDTEAFF
NA	TRBD1	TRBV29-1	TRBJ2-7	TGCAGCGTTGAAGAGCCGGGACAGGCGGAGCAGTACTTC	CSVEEPGQAEQYF
few	TRBD1	TRBV7-3	TRBJ2-7	TGTGCCAGCAGCTTGACAGGGGGCTTTTCCTACGAGCAGTACTTC	CASSLTGGFSYEQYF
NA	TRBD2	TRBV20-1	TRBJ2-3	TGCAGTGCTAGGGCCCCGGGACTAGCGGGAGGGCTGGGGACCACAGATACGCAGTATTTT	CSARAPGLAGGLGTTDTQYF
NA	NA	TRBV9	TRBJ2-7	TGTGCCAGCAGCGTAGCGGGGGGCCACTCCTACGAGCAGTACTTC	CASSVAGGHSYEQYF
few	NA	TRBV6-5	TRBJ1-2	TGTGCCAGCAGTCGCCGGGACCGTCCCTATGGCTACACCTTC	CASSRRDRPYGYTF
few	NA	TRBV11-2	TRBJ2-1	TGTGCCAGCAGCTTAGGACCCCCAGGGGAGCAGTTCTTC	CASSLGPPGEQFF
few	TRBD2	TRBV29-1	TRBJ2-1	TGCAGCGGGATACTAGCGAGCGTCCGGGCTGATGAGCAGTTCTTC	CSGILASVRADEQFF